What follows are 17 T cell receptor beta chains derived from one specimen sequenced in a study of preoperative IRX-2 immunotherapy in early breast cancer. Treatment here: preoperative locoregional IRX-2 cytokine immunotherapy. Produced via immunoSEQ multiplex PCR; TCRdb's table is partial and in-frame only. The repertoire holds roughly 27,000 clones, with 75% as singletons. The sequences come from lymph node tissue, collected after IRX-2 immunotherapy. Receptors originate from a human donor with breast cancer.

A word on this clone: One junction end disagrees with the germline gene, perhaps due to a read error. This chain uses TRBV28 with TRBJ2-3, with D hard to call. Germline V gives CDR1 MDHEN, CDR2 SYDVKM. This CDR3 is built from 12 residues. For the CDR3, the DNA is TGTGCCAGCAGTCCGACGGCAGATACACAGTATTTT. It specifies CASSPTADTQYF. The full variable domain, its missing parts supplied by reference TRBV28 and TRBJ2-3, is DVKVTQSSRYLVKRTGEKVFLECVQDMDHENMFWYRQDPGLGLRLIYFSYDVKMKEKGDIPEGYSVSREKKERFSLILESASTNQTSMYLCASSPTADTQYFGPGTRLTVL.

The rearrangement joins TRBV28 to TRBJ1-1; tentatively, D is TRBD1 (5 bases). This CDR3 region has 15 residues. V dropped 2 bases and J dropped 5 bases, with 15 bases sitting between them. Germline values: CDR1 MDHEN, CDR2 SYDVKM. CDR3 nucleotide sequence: TGTGCCAGCAGTTTAGTTATAGGGGTTCGAACTGAAGCTTTCTTT. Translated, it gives CASSLVIGVRTEAFF.

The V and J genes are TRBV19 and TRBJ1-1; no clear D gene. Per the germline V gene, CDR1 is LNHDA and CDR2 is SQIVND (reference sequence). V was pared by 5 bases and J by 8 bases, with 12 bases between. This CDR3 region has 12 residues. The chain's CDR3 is CASSLRGNEAFF. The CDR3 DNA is TGTGCCAGTAGTCTCCGGGGAAACGAAGCTTTCTTT.

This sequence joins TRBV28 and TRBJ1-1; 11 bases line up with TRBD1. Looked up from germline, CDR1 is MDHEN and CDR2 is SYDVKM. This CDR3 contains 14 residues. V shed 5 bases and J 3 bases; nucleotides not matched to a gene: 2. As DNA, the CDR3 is TGTGCCAGCAGTCGGGACAGGGGGTACACTGAAGCTTTCTTT. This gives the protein CASSRDRGYTEAFF. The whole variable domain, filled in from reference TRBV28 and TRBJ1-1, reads DVKVTQSSRYLVKRTGEKVFLECVQDMDHENMFWYRQDPGLGLRLIYFSYDVKMKEKGDIPEGYSVSREKKERFSLILESASTNQTSMYLCASSRDRGYTEAFFGQGTRLTVV.

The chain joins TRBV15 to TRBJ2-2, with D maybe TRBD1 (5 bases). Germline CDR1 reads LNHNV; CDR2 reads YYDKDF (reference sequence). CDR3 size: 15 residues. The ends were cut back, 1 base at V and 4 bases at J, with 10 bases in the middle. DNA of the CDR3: TGTGCCACCAGCAGAGTTAAGGGGCTCACCGGGGAGCTGTTTTTT. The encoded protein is CATSRVKGLTGELFF.

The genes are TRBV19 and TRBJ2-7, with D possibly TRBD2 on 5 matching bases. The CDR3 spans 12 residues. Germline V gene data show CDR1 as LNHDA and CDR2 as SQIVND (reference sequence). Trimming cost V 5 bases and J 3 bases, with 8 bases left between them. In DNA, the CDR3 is TGTGCCAGTAGTGTTGAGGGCTACGAGCAGTACTTC. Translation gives CASSVEGYEQYF. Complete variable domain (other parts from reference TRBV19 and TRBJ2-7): DGGITQSPKYLFRKEGQNVTLSCEQNLNHDAMYWYRQDPGQGLRLIYYSQIVNDFQKGDIAEGYSVSREKKESFPLTVTSAQKNPTAFYLCASSVEGYEQYFGPGTRLTVT.

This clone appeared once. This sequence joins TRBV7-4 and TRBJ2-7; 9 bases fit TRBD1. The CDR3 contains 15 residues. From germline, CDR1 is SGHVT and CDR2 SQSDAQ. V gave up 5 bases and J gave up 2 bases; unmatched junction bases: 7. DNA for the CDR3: TGTGCCAGCAGCGCAGCGGGACAGGGCCCCTACGAGCAGTACTTC. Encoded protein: CASSAAGQGPYEQYF. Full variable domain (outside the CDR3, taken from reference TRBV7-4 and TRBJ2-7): GAGVSQSPRYKVAKRGRDVALRCDSISGHVTLYWYRQTLGQGSEVLTYSQSDAQRDKSGRPSGRFSAERPERSVSTLKIQRTEQGDSAVYLCASSAAGQGPYEQYFGPGTRLTVT.

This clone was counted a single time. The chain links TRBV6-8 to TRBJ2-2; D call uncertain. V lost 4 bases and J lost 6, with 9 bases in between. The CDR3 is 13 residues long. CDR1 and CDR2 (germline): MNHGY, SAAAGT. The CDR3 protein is CASSSVGSGELFF. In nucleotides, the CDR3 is TGTGCCAGCAGTTCAGTTGGATCCGGGGAGCTGTTTTTT.

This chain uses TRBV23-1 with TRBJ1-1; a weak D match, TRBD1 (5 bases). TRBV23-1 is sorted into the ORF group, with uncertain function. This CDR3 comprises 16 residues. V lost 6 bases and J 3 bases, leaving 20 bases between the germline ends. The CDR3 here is CASSLSPGGADTEAFF. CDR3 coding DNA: TGCGCCAGCAGCCTAAGCCCCGGGGGAGCGGACACTGAAGCTTTCTTT.

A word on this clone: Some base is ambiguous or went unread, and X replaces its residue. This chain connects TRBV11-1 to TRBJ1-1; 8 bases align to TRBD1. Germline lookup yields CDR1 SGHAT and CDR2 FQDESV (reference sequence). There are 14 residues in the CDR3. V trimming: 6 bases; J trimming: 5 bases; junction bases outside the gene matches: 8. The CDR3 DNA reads TGTGCCAGCAGGGGACAGGRGGCAGAGACTGAAGCTTTCTTT. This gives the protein CASRGQXAETEAFF.

The DNA of the CDR3 is TGCGCCAGCAGCTCGACAGGCATGAACACTGAAGCTTTCTTT. Its translation: CASSSTGMNTEAFF. This rearrangement joins TRBV5-1 to TRBJ1-1; TRBD1 might be the D (6 bases). Germline assignment: CDR1 SGHRS and CDR2 YFSETQ. V was cut by 3 bases and J by 0 bases, with 9 bases left in between. This CDR3 region has 14 residues.

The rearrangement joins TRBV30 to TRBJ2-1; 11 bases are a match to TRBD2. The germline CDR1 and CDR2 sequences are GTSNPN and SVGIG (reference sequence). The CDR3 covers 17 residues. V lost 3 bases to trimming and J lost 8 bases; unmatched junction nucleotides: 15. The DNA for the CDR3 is TGTGCCTGGAGATCTAATTTAGCGGGAGGGCGTTTTTATGAGCAGTTCTTC. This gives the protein CAWRSNLAGGRFYEQFF. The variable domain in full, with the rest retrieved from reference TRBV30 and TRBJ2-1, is SQTIHQWPATLVQPVGSPLSLECTVEGTSNPNLYWYRQAAGRGLQLLFYSVGIGQISSEVPQNLSASRPQDRQFILSSKKLLLSDSGFYLCAWRSNLAGGRFYEQFFGPGTRLTVL.

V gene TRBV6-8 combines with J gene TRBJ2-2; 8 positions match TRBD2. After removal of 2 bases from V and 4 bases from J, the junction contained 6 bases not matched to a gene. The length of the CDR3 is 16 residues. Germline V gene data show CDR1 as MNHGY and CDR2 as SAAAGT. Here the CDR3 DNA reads TGTGCCAGCAGTTACAGCGGGGGCGCGGGCACCGGGGAGCTGTTTTTT. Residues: CASSYSGGAGTGELFF.

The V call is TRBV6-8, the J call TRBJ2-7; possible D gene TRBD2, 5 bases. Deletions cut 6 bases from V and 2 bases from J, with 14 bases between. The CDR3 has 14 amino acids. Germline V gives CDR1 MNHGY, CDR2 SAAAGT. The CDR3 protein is CASRKPAGAYEQYF. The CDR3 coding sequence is TGTGCCAGCAGAAAGCCCGCCGGGGCCTACGAGCAGTACTTC.

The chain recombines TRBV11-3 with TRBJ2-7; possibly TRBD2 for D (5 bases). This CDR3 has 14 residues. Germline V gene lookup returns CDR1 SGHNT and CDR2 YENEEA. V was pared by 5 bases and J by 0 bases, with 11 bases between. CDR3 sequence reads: CASSPDSNSYEQYF. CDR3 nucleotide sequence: TGTGCCAGCAGCCCGGACTCGAACTCCTACGAGCAGTACTTC.

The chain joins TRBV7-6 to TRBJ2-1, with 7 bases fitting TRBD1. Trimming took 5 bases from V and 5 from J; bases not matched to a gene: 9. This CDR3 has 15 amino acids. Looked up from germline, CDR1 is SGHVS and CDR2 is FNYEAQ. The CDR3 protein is CASSVTGRPNNEQFF. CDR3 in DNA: TGTGCCAGCAGCGTGACAGGGCGCCCGAACAATGAGCAGTTCTTC.

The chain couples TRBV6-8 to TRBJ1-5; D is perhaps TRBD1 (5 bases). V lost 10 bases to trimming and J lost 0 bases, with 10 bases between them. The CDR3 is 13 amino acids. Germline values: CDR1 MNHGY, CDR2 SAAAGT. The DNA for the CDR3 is TGTGCCATCCGGGGACTTAGCAATCAGCCCCAGCATTTT. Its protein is CAIRGLSNQPQHF.